Reported below is one TCR beta chain. The antigen it binds to is not known. Nothing much larger sits one base from this clone, and base qualities are not available. This specimen comes from a study of T cell responses to AZD1222 COVID-19 vaccine (dated by TCRdb to 2020 to 2022). With respect to the entire study: Because spike-specific TCR depth and breadth did not differ between the two schedules, AZD1222 recipients who got a second dose at roughly 4 weeks were pooled with those who got a second dose at roughly 12 weeks. A total of 233 trial participants underwent TCR sequencing, of whom about 200 had received two doses of AZD1222 and about 25 had received two doses of the MenACWY control vaccine. Enrollment into the trials was organized by age into subgroups of 18-55, 56-69 and 70-plus years, and those subgroups contained roughly 150, 30 and 60 TCR-sequenced participants, respectively.

What the study reported, not specific to this receptor: No day 14 peak-response samples were available, so repertoires were characterized only after the peak T cell response. In the small 56-69-year group, the increase in depth fell short of significance, most likely because of low power. Conclusions about previously exposed vaccinees are limited, since just six or seven AZD1222 recipients were seropositive for SARS-CoV-2 at baseline. The whole spike protein was spanned by vaccine-associated CD4 TCRs, and dominant responses were seen in regions 160-218 and 743-854. A significant rise in spike-specific TCR breadth and depth was observed after two AZD1222 doses relative to day 0 and relative to MenACWY recipients. Participants were mostly white British, with more females than males. The authors suggested clonal diversity may have been underestimated. Epitopes outside the regions mutated in the B.1.351 and B.1.1.7 variants were reportedly recognized by nearly half of the unique spike-specific TCRs.

The CDR3 regions of human TCRbeta chains were analyzed by immunosequencing. Per the authors' processing: TCRs in the repertoires were matched against a reference library of SARS-CoV-2-specific TCRs that had been generated with the MIRA antigen-specificity platform. Breadth was defined as the fraction of unique TCRs that were SARS-CoV-2-associated, and depth was defined as the fraction of total T cells that were SARS-CoV-2-associated. Using the MIRA data, each spike-specific TCR was assigned both to the spike region to which the TCR was reactive and to a CD4 or CD8 class. Log10-transformed breadth and depth values were compared by one-way ANOVA with Sidak's multiple comparisons tests. Drawn from immuneACCESS, this table holds only the in-frame rearrangements with V and J called that TCRdb kept. Clones are partly lost; checked studies trace under half to an unresolved V gene and leave the rest unexplained. V and J calls and clone size come straight from that table; D and trimming were deduced from the DNA. Within this sample are approximately 150,000 clones, with more than 85% of them counted one time only. The ten largest clones add up to approximately 5.3% of the sample.

CDR3 length: 14 amino acids, cysteine to phenylalanine. The read is trimmed to its CDR3 DNA, 42 bases read in frame from base 1. Looking up the germline V gene yields CDR1 SGDLS and CDR2 YYNGEE. V gives up 3 bases and J gives up 1 base, and the segment between their germline ends measures 10 bases. The sample's time point label, in plain terms: baseline before first vaccination. The vaccinee samples were drawn from two UK trials, COV001 and COV002, one of which was a single-blind randomized controlled phase 2/3 trial testing AZD1222 (ChAdOx1 nCoV-19) in healthy adults. For TCRbeta chain sequencing, PBMC samples were collected from trial participants at day 0 and at day 28 after the second dose.

The V and J segments used are TRBV9 and TRBJ1-1; no D gene can be assigned with confidence. The TCR comes from an adult in good health. Specimen: peripheral blood, collected on day 0 of AZD1222 vaccination. The bases are TGTGCCAGCAGCGCCCAACGGGGGAACACTGAAGCTTTCTTT. This is translated as CASSAQRGNTEAFF.